The rows below give T cell receptor beta chains drawn from one sample of a study of T cell responses to AZD1222 COVID-19 vaccine. Assay: immunoSEQ multiplex PCR; the TCRdb copy retains only in-frame clones and omits some. Of some 160,000 clones listed, 91% are singletons. The sequencing used peripheral blood, collected on day 0 of AZD1222 vaccination. All receptors come from an adult in good health. The CDR3 runs from the conserved cysteine through the conserved F or W. A D gene is named only where the DNA matches it firmly. Rows may omit the clone size; those that give it use once, few, many or a size class.

j_gene: TRBJ1-1; v_gene: TRBV18; abundance: .; d_gene: .; CDR3aa: CASSPGGQMNTEAFF; CDR3nt: TGTGCCAGCTCACCGGGCGGGCAGATGAACACTGAAGCTTTCTTT
j_gene: TRBJ1-4; v_gene: TRBV7-8; abundance: .; d_gene: .; CDR3aa: CASSLLSIGEKLFF; CDR3nt: TGTGCCAGCAGCTTACTCAGTATAGGCGAAAAACTGTTTTTT
j_gene: TRBJ1-3; v_gene: TRBV28; abundance: .; d_gene: .; CDR3aa: CASSLFRAAHGSGNTIYF; CDR3nt: TGTGCCAGCAGTTTATTTCGGGCAGCACACGGCTCTGGAAACACCATATATTTT
j_gene: TRBJ2-7; v_gene: TRBV11-3; abundance: .; d_gene: TRBD2; CDR3aa: CASSLAAGGSYEQYF; CDR3nt: TGTGCCAGCAGCTTAGCAGCGGGAGGGTCCTACGAGCAGTACTTC
j_gene: TRBJ1-5; v_gene: TRBV21-1; abundance: .; d_gene: .; CDR3aa: CASSKGRTVGNQPQHF; CDR3nt: TGTGCCAGCAGCAAAGGGCGGACAGTAGGCAATCAGCCCCAGCATTTT
j_gene: TRBJ2-1; v_gene: TRBV9; abundance: .; d_gene: .; CDR3aa: CASSGDEAGSYNEQFF; CDR3nt: TGTGCCAGCAGCGGAGACGAAGCGGGCTCCTACAATGAGCAGTTCTTC
j_gene: TRBJ1-4; v_gene: TRBV30; abundance: .; d_gene: .; CDR3aa: CAWRKPAFWAGEGEKLFF; CDR3nt: TGTGCCTGGAGGAAGCCGGCATTCTGGGCCGGAGAAGGTGAAAAACTGTTTTTT
j_gene: TRBJ1-6; v_gene: TRBV9; abundance: .; d_gene: TRBD1; CDR3aa: CASSKTGEFGSPLHF; CDR3nt: TGTGCCAGCAGTAAGACAGGGGAGTTTGGTTCACCCCTCCACTTT
j_gene: TRBJ2-7; v_gene: TRBV28; abundance: .; d_gene: .; CDR3aa: CASSKGTHEQYF; CDR3nt: TGTGCCAGCAGCAAGGGGACCCACGAGCAGTACTTC
j_gene: TRBJ1-5; v_gene: TRBV2; abundance: few; d_gene: .; CDR3aa: CASSEGGSYNQPQHF; CDR3nt: TGTGCCAGCAGTGAAGGGGGGTCATACAATCAGCCCCAGCATTTT
j_gene: TRBJ2-1; v_gene: TRBV3-1/TRBV3-2; abundance: .; d_gene: TRBD2; CDR3aa: CASSFGGGRARHNEQFF; CDR3nt: TGTGCCAGCAGCTTTGGCGGCGGGAGGGCGCGCCACAATGAGCAGTTCTTC
j_gene: TRBJ2-7; v_gene: TRBV3-1/TRBV3-2; abundance: .; d_gene: TRBD2; CDR3aa: CASSRSTSIYEQYF; CDR3nt: TGTGCCAGCAGCCGCTCGACTAGCATCTACGAGCAGTACTTC
j_gene: TRBJ1-5; v_gene: TRBV6-6; abundance: .; d_gene: .; CDR3aa: CASSYGGPSNQPQHF; CDR3nt: TGTGCCAGCAGTTACGGGGGGCCTAGCAATCAGCCCCAGCATTTT
j_gene: TRBJ1-3; v_gene: TRBV28; abundance: .; d_gene: .; CDR3aa: CASMVRSSGNTIYF; CDR3nt: TGTGCCAGCATGGTCCGGAGCTCTGGAAACACCATATATTTT
j_gene: TRBJ2-7; v_gene: TRBV28; abundance: .; d_gene: .; CDR3aa: CASRGPGQPSYEQYF; CDR3nt: TGTGCCAGCAGGGGACCGGGACAACCATCCTACGAGCAGTACTTC
j_gene: TRBJ1-5; v_gene: TRBV28; abundance: .; d_gene: .; CDR3aa: CASSSLSPQGDLNQPQHF; CDR3nt: TGTGCCAGCAGTTCTCTATCTCCTCAGGGCGACCTTAATCAGCCCCAGCATTTT
j_gene: TRBJ1-1; v_gene: TRBV10-3; abundance: .; d_gene: TRBD1; CDR3aa: CAIMEGTGGNTEAFF; CDR3nt: TGTGCCATCATGGAGGGGACAGGGGGTAACACTGAAGCTTTCTTT
j_gene: TRBJ2-7; v_gene: TRBV19; abundance: few; d_gene: TRBD1; CDR3aa: CASSMGRTGLYEQYF; CDR3nt: TGTGCCAGTAGTATGGGCAGGACAGGACTCTACGAGCAGTACTTC
j_gene: TRBJ1-2; v_gene: TRBV19; abundance: .; d_gene: .; CDR3aa: CAIQSRERYGYTF; CDR3nt: TGTGCCATTCAATCTCGGGAGCGCTATGGCTACACCTTC
j_gene: TRBJ2-3; v_gene: TRBV3-1/TRBV3-2; abundance: .; d_gene: TRBD2; CDR3aa: CASSQGTSETSDTQYF; CDR3nt: TGTGCCAGCAGCCAAGGGACTAGCGAAACATCAGATACGCAGTATTTT
j_gene: TRBJ2-7; v_gene: TRBV7-2; abundance: .; d_gene: TRBD2; CDR3aa: CASSFLAGGTSETYEQYF; CDR3nt: TGTGCCAGCAGCTTTCTGGCGGGGGGTACTAGCGAAACCTACGAGCAGTACTTC
j_gene: TRBJ1-6; v_gene: TRBV28; abundance: .; d_gene: .; CDR3aa: CASSSVRVAHSYNSPLHF; CDR3nt: TGTGCCAGCAGTTCTGTTAGGGTCGCCCACTCCTATAATTCACCCCTCCACTTT
j_gene: TRBJ1-4; v_gene: TRBV5-1; abundance: .; d_gene: TRBD1; CDR3aa: CASSWTGLGEKLFF; CDR3nt: TGCGCCAGCAGCTGGACAGGGCTCGGTGAAAAACTGTTTTTT
j_gene: TRBJ1-3; v_gene: TRBV4-1; abundance: few; d_gene: .; CDR3aa: CASSVNRVGNTIYF; CDR3nt: TGCGCCAGCAGCGTGAACAGGGTTGGAAACACCATATATTTT
j_gene: TRBJ1-5; v_gene: TRBV5-1; abundance: .; d_gene: .; CDR3aa: CASSLEGLSQPQHF; CDR3nt: TGCGCCAGCAGCTTGGAAGGGCTCAGCCAGCCCCAGCATTTT
j_gene: TRBJ2-3; v_gene: TRBV6-6; abundance: .; d_gene: TRBD1; CDR3aa: CASSYHRDRGTDTQYF; CDR3nt: TGTGCCAGCAGTTACCACCGGGACAGGGGAACAGATACGCAGTATTTT
j_gene: TRBJ1-1; v_gene: TRBV4-1; abundance: once; d_gene: TRBD1; CDR3aa: CASSSRWTGEAFF; CDR3nt: TGCGCCAGCAGCTCCCGGTGGACAGGCGAAGCTTTCTTT
j_gene: TRBJ2-1; v_gene: TRBV6-2/TRBV6-3; abundance: .; d_gene: TRBD2; CDR3aa: CASSLGTSKGEQFF; CDR3nt: TGTGCCAGCAGCCTAGGGACTAGTAAGGGTGAGCAGTTCTTC
j_gene: TRBJ1-1; v_gene: TRBV11-3; abundance: .; d_gene: .; CDR3aa: CASSLGSAEAFF; CDR3nt: TGTGCCAGCAGCTTAGGGTCGGCTGAAGCTTTCTTT
j_gene: TRBJ1-5; v_gene: TRBV12-5; abundance: .; d_gene: .; CDR3aa: CASGLVRKGQGPQPQHF; CDR3nt: TGTGCTAGTGGTTTGGTACGAAAGGGGCAGGGACCTCAGCCCCAGCATTTT
j_gene: TRBJ2-1; v_gene: TRBV4-2; abundance: .; d_gene: .; CDR3aa: CASSPWSQPPYNEQFF; CDR3nt: TGTGCCAGCAGCCCTTGGAGCCAACCCCCCTACAATGAGCAGTTCTTC
j_gene: TRBJ2-7; v_gene: TRBV27; abundance: .; d_gene: .; CDR3aa: CASSLWDNSYEQYF; CDR3nt: TGTGCCAGCAGTTTATGGGACAACTCCTACGAGCAGTACTTC
j_gene: TRBJ1-5; v_gene: TRBV19; abundance: .; d_gene: .; CDR3aa: CASKRAENSNQPQHF; CDR3nt: TGTGCCAGTAAAAGGGCGGAGAATAGCAATCAGCCCCAGCATTTT
j_gene: TRBJ2-7; v_gene: TRBV5-1; abundance: .; d_gene: .; CDR3aa: CASSFNLYEQYF; CDR3nt: TGCGCCAGCAGCTTTAACCTTTACGAGCAGTACTTC
j_gene: TRBJ1-1; v_gene: TRBV9; abundance: .; d_gene: .; CDR3aa: CASSPRSTEAFF; CDR3nt: TGTGCCAGCAGCCCGAGATCCACTGAAGCTTTCTTT
j_gene: TRBJ2-7; v_gene: TRBV7-8; abundance: .; d_gene: TRBD2; CDR3aa: CASSAGTRVVDEQYF; CDR3nt: TGTGCCAGCAGCGCCGGGACTAGAGTTGTCGACGAGCAGTACTTC
j_gene: TRBJ2-2; v_gene: TRBV7-9; abundance: .; d_gene: TRBD2; CDR3aa: CASSFPAAAGGPNTGELFF; CDR3nt: TGTGCCAGCAGCTTCCCCGCGGCCGCGGGGGGCCCGAACACCGGGGAGCTGTTTTTT
j_gene: TRBJ2-2; v_gene: TRBV5-8; abundance: .; d_gene: TRBD1; CDR3aa: CASSLTALTGAGELFF; CDR3nt: TGTGCCAGCAGCCTGACGGCTCTAACAGGGGCCGGGGAGCTGTTTTTT
j_gene: TRBJ2-7; v_gene: TRBV5-1; abundance: .; d_gene: .; CDR3aa: CASSPVFESAYEQYF; CDR3nt: TGCGCCAGCAGCCCGGTTTTTGAGAGCGCCTACGAGCAGTACTTC
j_gene: TRBJ2-7; v_gene: TRBV6-2/TRBV6-3; abundance: .; d_gene: TRBD2; CDR3aa: CASSQLAGGPSPYEQYF; CDR3nt: TGTGCCAGCAGTCAACTAGCGGGAGGGCCCTCTCCTTACGAGCAGTACTTC
j_gene: TRBJ2-7; v_gene: TRBV5-6; abundance: few; d_gene: .; CDR3aa: CASSSQQVYYEQYF; CDR3nt: TGTGCCAGCAGCTCTCAACAGGTATACTACGAGCAGTACTTC
j_gene: TRBJ2-1; v_gene: TRBV5-1; abundance: .; d_gene: TRBD1; CDR3aa: CASTRDRTNNEQFF; CDR3nt: TGCGCCAGCACCCGGGACAGGACTAACAATGAGCAGTTCTTC
j_gene: TRBJ2-1; v_gene: TRBV30; abundance: .; d_gene: .; CDR3aa: CAWINVLSYNEQFF; CDR3nt: TGTGCCTGGATTAACGTTCTGTCCTACAATGAGCAGTTCTTC
j_gene: TRBJ2-7; v_gene: TRBV27; abundance: .; d_gene: TRBD2; CDR3aa: CASSPGLGTYEQYF; CDR3nt: TGTGCCAGCAGTCCCGGACTAGGAACCTACGAGCAGTACTTC
j_gene: TRBJ2-2; v_gene: TRBV5-4; abundance: .; d_gene: .; CDR3aa: CASSLIGGELFF; CDR3nt: TGTGCCAGCAGCTTGATAGGGGGGGAGCTGTTTTTT
j_gene: TRBJ1-1; v_gene: TRBV27; abundance: once; d_gene: .; CDR3aa: CASTPLALPTEAFF; CDR3nt: TGTGCCAGCACCCCTCTCGCTCTCCCCACTGAAGCTTTCTTT
j_gene: TRBJ2-1; v_gene: TRBV5-1; abundance: .; d_gene: TRBD2; CDR3aa: CASSPGTSLSSYNEQFF; CDR3nt: TGCGCCAGCAGCCCAGGGACTAGCCTAAGCTCCTACAATGAGCAGTTCTTC
j_gene: TRBJ1-1; v_gene: TRBV7-9; abundance: .; d_gene: .; CDR3aa: CASSFGGQEAFF; CDR3nt: TGTGCCAGCAGCTTTGGGGGCCAAGAAGCTTTCTTT
j_gene: TRBJ1-1; v_gene: TRBV28; abundance: .; d_gene: .; CDR3aa: CASSSLPGRPRDTEAFF; CDR3nt: TGTGCCAGCAGTTCACTACCGGGACGCCCGAGGGACACTGAAGCTTTCTTT
j_gene: TRBJ1-5; v_gene: TRBV4-1; abundance: .; d_gene: TRBD1; CDR3aa: CASSEPAGTGGNQPQHF; CDR3nt: TGCGCCAGCAGCGAACCAGCGGGGACAGGGGGCAATCAGCCCCAGCATTTT
j_gene: TRBJ1-6; v_gene: TRBV7-2; abundance: .; d_gene: .; CDR3aa: CASSTMNSPLHF; CDR3nt: TGTGCCAGCAGCACGATGAATTCACCCCTCCACTTT
j_gene: TRBJ1-5; v_gene: TRBV6-2/TRBV6-3; abundance: .; d_gene: .; CDR3aa: CASSYEGLPNQPQHF; CDR3nt: TGTGCCAGCAGTTACGAAGGGCTCCCCAATCAGCCCCAGCATTTT
j_gene: TRBJ1-3; v_gene: TRBV28; abundance: .; d_gene: .; CDR3aa: CASSSHRVAGNTIYF; CDR3nt: TGTGCCAGCAGCTCTCATAGGGTGGCTGGAAACACCATATATTTT
j_gene: TRBJ1-6; v_gene: TRBV27; abundance: .; d_gene: .; CDR3aa: CASTPVLLKGSPLHF; CDR3nt: TGTGCCAGCACCCCGGTCCTCCTAAAGGGTTCACCCCTCCACTTT
j_gene: TRBJ1-2; v_gene: TRBV5-4; abundance: .; d_gene: TRBD1; CDR3aa: CASSLPGGYGYTF; CDR3nt: TGTGCCAGCAGCTTGCCAGGGGGCTATGGCTACACCTTC
j_gene: TRBJ2-7; v_gene: TRBV7-8; abundance: .; d_gene: .; CDR3aa: CASSLGVAYAYEQYF; CDR3nt: TGTGCCAGCAGCCTTGGGGTAGCGTATGCCTACGAGCAGTACTTC
j_gene: TRBJ1-2; v_gene: TRBV13; abundance: .; d_gene: .; CDR3aa: CASRGGSYGYTF; CDR3nt: TGTGCCAGCCGGGGGGGGAGCTATGGCTACACCTTC
j_gene: TRBJ2-2; v_gene: TRBV24-1; abundance: .; d_gene: TRBD2; CDR3aa: CATSYRTSGRAGHTGELFF; CDR3nt: TGTGCCACCAGCTATAGGACTAGCGGGAGGGCCGGACACACCGGGGAGCTGTTTTTT
j_gene: TRBJ2-6; v_gene: TRBV6-5; abundance: few; d_gene: .; CDR3aa: CAIRGLRANVLTF; CDR3nt: TGTGCCATCAGAGGCCTTCGGGCCAACGTCCTGACTTTC